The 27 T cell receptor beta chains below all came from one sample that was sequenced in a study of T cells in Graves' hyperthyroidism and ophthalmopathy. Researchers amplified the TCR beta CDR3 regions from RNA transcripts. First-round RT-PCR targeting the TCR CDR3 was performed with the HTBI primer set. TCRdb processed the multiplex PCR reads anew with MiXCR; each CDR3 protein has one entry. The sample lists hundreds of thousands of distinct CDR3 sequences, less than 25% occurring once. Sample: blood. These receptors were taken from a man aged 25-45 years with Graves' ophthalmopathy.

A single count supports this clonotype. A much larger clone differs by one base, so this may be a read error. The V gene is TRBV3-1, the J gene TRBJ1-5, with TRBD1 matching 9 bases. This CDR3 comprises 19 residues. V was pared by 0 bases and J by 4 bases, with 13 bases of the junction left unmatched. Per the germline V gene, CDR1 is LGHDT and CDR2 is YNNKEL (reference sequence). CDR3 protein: CASSQDFPGQGAMNQPQHF. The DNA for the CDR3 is TGTGCCAGCAGCCAAGATTTCCCGGGACAGGGTGCGATGAATCAGCCCCAGCATTTT.

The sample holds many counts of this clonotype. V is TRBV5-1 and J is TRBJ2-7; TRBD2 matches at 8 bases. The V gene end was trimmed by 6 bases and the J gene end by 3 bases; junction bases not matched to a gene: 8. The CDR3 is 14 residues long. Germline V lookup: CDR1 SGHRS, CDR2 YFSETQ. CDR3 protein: CASKGTSGDYEQYF. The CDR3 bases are TGCGCCAGCAAGGGAACTAGCGGAGACTACGAGCAGTACTTC.

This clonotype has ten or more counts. This CDR3 reads CASRGDTEATEAFF. The CDR3 DNA reads TGTGCCAGCAGAGGGGACACCGAAGCCACTGAAGCTTTCTTT. The chain combines TRBV28 with TRBJ1-1; tentative D call: TRBD1 (6 bases). The CDR3 is 14 amino acids. Per germline, CDR1 MDHEN and CDR2 SYDVKM. V shed 6 bases and J shed 4 bases, with 15 bases lying between them.

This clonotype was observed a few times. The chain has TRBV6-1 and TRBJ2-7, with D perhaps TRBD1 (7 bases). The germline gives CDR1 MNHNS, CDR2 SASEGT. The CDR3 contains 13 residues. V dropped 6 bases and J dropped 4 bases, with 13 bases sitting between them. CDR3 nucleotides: TGTGCCAGCAGCAGGGGGGCGGAATACGAGCAGTACTTC. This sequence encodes CASSRGAEYEQYF.

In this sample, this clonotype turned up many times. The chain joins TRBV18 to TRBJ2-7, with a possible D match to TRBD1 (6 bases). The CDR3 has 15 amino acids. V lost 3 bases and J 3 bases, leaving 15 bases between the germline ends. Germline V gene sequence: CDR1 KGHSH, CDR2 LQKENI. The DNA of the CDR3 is TGTGCCAGCTCACCGGGTATGGGGGCTAGCTACGAGCAGTACTTC. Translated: CASSPGMGASYEQYF.

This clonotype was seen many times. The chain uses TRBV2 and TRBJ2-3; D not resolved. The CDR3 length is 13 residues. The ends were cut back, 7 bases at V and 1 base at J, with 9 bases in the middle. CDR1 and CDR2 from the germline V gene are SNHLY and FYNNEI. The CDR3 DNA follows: TGTGCCAGCATCGAGACACGCACAGATACGCAGTATTTT. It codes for CASIETRTDTQYF.

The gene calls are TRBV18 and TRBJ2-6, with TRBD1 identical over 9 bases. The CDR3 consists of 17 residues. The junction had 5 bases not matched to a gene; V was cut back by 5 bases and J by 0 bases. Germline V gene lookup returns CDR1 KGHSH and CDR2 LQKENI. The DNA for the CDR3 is TGTGCCAGCTCATCCGGGACAGGGAGCTCTGGGGCCAACGTCCTGACTTTC. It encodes CASSSGTGSSGANVLTF.

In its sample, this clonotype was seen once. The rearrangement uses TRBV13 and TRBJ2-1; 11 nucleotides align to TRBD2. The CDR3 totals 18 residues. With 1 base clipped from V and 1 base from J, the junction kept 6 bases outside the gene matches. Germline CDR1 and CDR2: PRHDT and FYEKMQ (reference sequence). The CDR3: CASSLVAGGVISYNEQFF. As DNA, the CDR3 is TGTGCCAGCAGCTTAGTAGCGGGGGGGGTCATTTCCTACAATGAGCAGTTCTTC.

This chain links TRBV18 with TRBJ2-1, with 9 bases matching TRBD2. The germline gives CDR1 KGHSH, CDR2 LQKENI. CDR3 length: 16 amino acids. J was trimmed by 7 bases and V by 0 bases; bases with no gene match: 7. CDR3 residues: CASSPPVAGVGNEQFF. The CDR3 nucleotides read TGTGCCAGCTCACCACCGGTAGCGGGAGTCGGGAATGAGCAGTTCTTC.

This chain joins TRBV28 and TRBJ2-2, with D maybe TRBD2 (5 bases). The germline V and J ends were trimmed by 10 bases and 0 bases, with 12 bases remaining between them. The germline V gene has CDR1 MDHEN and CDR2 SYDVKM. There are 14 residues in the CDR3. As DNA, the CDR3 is TGTGCCATAGGTTCGGAGGCGAACACCGGGGAGCTGTTTTTT. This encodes CAIGSEANTGELFF.

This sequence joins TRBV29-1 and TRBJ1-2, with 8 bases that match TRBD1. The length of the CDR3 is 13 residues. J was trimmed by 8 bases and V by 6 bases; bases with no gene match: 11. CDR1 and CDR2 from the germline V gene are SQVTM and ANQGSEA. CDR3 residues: CSVKPTGVNGYTF. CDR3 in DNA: TGCAGCGTAAAACCGACAGGGGTGAACGGCTACACCTTC.

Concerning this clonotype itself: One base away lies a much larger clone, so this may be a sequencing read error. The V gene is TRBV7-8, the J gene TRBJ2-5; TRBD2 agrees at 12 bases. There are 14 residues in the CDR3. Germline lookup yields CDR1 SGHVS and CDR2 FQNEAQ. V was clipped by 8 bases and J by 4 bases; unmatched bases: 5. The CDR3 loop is CASELAGGGETQYF. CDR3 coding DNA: TGTGCCAGCGAACTAGCGGGAGGAGGAGAGACCCAGTACTTC.

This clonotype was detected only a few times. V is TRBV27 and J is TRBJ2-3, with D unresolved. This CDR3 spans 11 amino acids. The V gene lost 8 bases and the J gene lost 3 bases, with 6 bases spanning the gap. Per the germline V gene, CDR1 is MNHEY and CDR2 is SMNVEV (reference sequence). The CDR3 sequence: CASLRTDTQYF. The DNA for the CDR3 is TGTGCCAGCTTGAGGACAGATACGCAGTATTTT.

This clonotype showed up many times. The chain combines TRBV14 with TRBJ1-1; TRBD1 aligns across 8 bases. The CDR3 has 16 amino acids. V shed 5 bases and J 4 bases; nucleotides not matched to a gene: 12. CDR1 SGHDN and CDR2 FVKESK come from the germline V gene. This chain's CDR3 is CASSARGPGSGTEAFF. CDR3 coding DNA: TGTGCCAGCAGCGCCAGGGGGCCGGGTAGCGGCACTGAAGCTTTCTTT.

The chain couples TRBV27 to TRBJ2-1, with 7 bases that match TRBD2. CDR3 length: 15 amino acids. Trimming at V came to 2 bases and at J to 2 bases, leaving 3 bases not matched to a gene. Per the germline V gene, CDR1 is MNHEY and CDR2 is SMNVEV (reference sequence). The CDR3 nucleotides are TGTGCCAGCAGTTTAGCGGGAGTTCCCTACAATGAGCAGTTCTTC. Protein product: CASSLAGVPYNEQFF.

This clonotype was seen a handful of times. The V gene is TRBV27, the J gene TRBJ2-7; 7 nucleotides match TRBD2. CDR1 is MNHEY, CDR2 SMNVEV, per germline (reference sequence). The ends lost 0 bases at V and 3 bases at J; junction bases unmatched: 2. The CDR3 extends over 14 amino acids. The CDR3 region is CASSLSASGYEQYF. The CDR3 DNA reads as TGTGCCAGCAGTTTATCTGCTAGCGGCTACGAGCAGTACTTC.

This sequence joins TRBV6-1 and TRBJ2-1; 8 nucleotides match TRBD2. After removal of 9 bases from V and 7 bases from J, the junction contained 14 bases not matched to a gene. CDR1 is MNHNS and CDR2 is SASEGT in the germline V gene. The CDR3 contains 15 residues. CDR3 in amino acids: CASVKKRELKNEQFF. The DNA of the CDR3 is TGTGCCAGTGTGAAAAAGCGGGAGCTGAAAAATGAGCAGTTCTTC.

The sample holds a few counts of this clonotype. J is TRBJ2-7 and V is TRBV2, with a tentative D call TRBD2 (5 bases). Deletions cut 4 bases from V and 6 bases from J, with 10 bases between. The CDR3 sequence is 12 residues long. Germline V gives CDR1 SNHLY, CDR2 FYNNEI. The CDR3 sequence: CASSASGREQYF. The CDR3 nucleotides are TGTGCCAGCAGTGCCAGCGGTCGCGAGCAGTACTTC.

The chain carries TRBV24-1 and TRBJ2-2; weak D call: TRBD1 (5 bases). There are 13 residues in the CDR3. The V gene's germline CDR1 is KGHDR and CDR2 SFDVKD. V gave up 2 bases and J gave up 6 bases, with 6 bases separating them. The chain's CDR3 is CATSDSGSGELFF. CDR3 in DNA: TGTGCCACCAGTGATTCAGGGTCCGGGGAGCTGTTTTTT.

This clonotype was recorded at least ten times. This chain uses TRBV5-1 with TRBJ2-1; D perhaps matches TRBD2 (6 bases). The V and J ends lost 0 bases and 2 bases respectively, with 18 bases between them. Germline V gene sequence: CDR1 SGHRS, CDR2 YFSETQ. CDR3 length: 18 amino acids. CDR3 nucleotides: TGCGCCAGCAGCTTGGGAACGAAAGCGGGTCTCACCTACAATGAGCAGTTCTTC. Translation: CASSLGTKAGLTYNEQFF.

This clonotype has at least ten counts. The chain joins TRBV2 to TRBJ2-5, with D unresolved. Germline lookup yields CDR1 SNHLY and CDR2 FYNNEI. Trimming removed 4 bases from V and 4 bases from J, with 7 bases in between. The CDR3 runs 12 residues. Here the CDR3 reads CASSGIGETQYF. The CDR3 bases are TGTGCCAGCAGTGGGATAGGAGAGACCCAGTACTTC.

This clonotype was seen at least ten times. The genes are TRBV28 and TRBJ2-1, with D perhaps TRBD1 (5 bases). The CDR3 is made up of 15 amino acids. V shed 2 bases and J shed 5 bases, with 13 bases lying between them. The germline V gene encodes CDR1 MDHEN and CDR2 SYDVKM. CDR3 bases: TGTGCCAGCAGTTTAGGGCAGGGATTGCACAATGAGCAGTTCTTC. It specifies CASSLGQGLHNEQFF.

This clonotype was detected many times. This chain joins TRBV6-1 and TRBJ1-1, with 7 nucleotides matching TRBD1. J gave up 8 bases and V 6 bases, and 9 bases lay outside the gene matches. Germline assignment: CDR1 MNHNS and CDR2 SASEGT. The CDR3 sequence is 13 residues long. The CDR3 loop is CASSKPTGREAFF. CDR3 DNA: TGTGCCAGCAGCAAACCGACAGGGCGGGAAGCTTTCTTT.

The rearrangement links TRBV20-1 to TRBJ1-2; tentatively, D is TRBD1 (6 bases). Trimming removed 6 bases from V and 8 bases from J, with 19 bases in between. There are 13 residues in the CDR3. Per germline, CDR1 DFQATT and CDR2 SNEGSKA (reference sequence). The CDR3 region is CSARNRDAGGYTF. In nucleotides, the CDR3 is TGCAGTGCCCGTAACAGGGACGCGGGGGGCTACACCTTC.

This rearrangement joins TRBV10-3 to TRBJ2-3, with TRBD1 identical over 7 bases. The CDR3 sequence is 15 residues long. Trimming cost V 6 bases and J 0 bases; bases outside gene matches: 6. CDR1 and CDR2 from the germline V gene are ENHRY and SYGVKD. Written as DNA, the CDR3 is TGTGCCATCAGAGGACAGGAGACTAGCACAGATACGCAGTATTTT. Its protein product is CAIRGQETSTDTQYF.

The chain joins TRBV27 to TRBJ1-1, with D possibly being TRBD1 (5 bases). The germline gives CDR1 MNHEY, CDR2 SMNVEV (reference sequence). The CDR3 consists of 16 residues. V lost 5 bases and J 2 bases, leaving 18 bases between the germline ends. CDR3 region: CASSLRGLQGNTEAFF. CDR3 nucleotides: TGTGCCAGCAGTCTAAGGGGCCTCCAAGGAAACACTGAAGCTTTCTTT.

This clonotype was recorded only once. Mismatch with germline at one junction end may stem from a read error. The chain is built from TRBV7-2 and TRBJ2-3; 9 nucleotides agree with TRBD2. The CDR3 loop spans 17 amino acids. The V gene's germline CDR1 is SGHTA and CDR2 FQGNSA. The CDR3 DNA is TGTGCCGGCAGCTTAGCGCTCTTAGCGGGAGTTGGAGATACGCAGTATTTT. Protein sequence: CAGSLALLAGVGDTQYF. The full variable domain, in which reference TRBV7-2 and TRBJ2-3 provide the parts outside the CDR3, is GAGVSQSPSNKVTEKGKDVELRCDPISGHTALYWYRQSLGQGLEFLIYFQGNSAPDKSGLPSDRFSAERTGGSVSTLTIQRTQQEDSAVYLCAGSLALLAGVGDTQYFGPGTRLTVL.